The clone carrying this TCR beta chain has just a few counts. Clones were sequenced by immunoSEQ multiplex PCR, and TCRdb holds only the in-frame ones, with some missing. The data show about 87,000 clones, around 43% seen once. This specimen comes from a study of shared clonotypes between healthy human individuals. Germline CDR1 is SGHNT and CDR2 is YYREEE (reference sequence). The length of the CDR3 is 15 residues. The sample consisted of PBMCs. This clonotype was obtained from a woman aged 40-49 years in good health. Some clones in this sample may be carry-over from other donors' samples. The rearrangement joins TRBV5-4 to TRBJ2-5, with D perhaps matching TRBD2 (5 bases). The DNA end is a closer match to TRBJ2-7, so the J assignment may be wrong. CDR3 DNA: TGTGCCAGCAGCCCGTCTGGAGCGGAAAACTACGAGCAGTACTTC. Its translation is CASSPSGAENYEQYF.